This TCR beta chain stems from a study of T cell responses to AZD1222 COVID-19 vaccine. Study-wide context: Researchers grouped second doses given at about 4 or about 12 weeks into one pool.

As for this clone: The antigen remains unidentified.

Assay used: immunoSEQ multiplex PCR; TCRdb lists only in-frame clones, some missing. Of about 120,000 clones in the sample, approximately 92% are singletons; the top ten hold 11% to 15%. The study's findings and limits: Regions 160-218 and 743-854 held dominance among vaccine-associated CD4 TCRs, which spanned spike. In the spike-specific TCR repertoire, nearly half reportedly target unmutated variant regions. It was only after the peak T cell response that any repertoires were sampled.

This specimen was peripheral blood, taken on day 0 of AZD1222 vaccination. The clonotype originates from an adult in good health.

This CDR3 reads CASSDRDQPQHF. The CDR3 DNA is TGTGCCAGCAGTGACAGGGACCAGCCCCAGCATTTT. V gene TRBV12-3 or TRBV12-4 combines with J gene TRBJ1-5, with 7 nucleotides matching TRBD1. J lost 7 bases, V lost 5 bases, and 2 bases had no gene match. There are 12 residues in the CDR3.